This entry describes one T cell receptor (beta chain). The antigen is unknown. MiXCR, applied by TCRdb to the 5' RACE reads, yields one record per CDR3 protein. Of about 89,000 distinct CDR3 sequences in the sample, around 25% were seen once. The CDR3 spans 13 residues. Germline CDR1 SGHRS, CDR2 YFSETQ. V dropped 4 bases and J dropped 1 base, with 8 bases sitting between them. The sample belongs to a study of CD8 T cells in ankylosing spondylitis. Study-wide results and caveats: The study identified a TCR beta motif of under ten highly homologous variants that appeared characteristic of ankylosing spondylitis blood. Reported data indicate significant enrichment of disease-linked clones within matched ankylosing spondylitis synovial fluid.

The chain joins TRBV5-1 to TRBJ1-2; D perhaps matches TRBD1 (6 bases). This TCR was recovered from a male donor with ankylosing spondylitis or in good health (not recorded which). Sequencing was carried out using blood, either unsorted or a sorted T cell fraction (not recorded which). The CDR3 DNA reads TGCGCCAGCAGCGTGGACAGTAACTATGGCTACACCTTC. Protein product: CASSVDSNYGYTF.